A selection of T cell receptor beta chains follows, all from one sample in a study of cytomegalovirus exposure and HLA in healthy donors. Some clones are missing from TCRdb's copy, which holds only in-frame ones; the method was immunoSEQ multiplex PCR. Here the sample spans under 200,000 clones, about 12% being singletons. What was sequenced was PBMCs. The origin of the receptors is a man aged 50 or older in good health and CMV-seropositive. CDR3s include the opening cysteine and the closing phenylalanine or tryptophan. The D gene is left open where the match is weak. Clone size, where shown, is once, few, many, or a class for clones that have expanded.

J: TRBJ1-2; V: TRBV5-1; D: NA; size: few; DNA: TGCGCCAGCAGCTTGGTGGCAGGGGCCTACACCTTC; CDR3: CASSLVAGAYTF
J: TRBJ1-2; V: TRBV5-1; D: NA; size: few; DNA: TGCGCCAGCAGCTCGGACGCGGTCAGAGGGTATGGCTACACCTTC; CDR3: CASSSDAVRGYGYTF
J: TRBJ2-3; V: TRBV4-2; D: NA; size: few; DNA: TGTGCCAGCAGCCCAGGACAGAGGAGCACAGATACGCAGTATTTT; CDR3: CASSPGQRSTDTQYF
J: TRBJ1-3; V: TRBV19; D: TRBD1; size: NA; DNA: TGTGCCAGTAGTACATTACCGGGACAGGGGGCTCTCTATGGAAACACCATATATTTT; CDR3: CASSTLPGQGALYGNTIYF
J: TRBJ1-1; V: TRBV7-9; D: TRBD1; size: few; DNA: TGTGCCAGCAGCCAAGGACAGGGGAAAGCTTTCTTT; CDR3: CASSQGQGKAFF
J: TRBJ1-6; V: TRBV11-3; D: TRBD1; size: few; DNA: TGTGCCAGCAGCTTCATCGCCGCTCAGGGGGATTCACCCCTCCACTTT; CDR3: CASSFIAAQGDSPLHF
J: TRBJ1-2; V: TRBV29-1; D: NA; size: few; DNA: TGCAGCGTCCGAAGACCCCGGGACAACTACTCCAACTATGGCTACACCTTC; CDR3: CSVRRPRDNYSNYGYTF
J: TRBJ1-2; V: TRBV19; D: TRBD1; size: NA; DNA: TGTGCCAGTAGTAAAAGGGGACAGGGGGCTTCTGGCTACACCTTC; CDR3: CASSKRGQGASGYTF
J: TRBJ2-1; V: TRBV6-5; D: TRBD2; size: NA; DNA: TGTGCCAGCAGGCTAGCGGGGGATAATGAGCAGTTCTTC; CDR3: CASRLAGDNEQFF
J: TRBJ2-3; V: TRBV9; D: TRBD2; size: NA; DNA: TGTGCCAGCAGCGCCGAACCCCCGACTAGCGGCAGCACAGATACGCAGTATTTT; CDR3: CASSAEPPTSGSTDTQYF
J: TRBJ1-6; V: TRBV7-2; D: TRBD1; size: few; DNA: TGTGCCAGCAGCTTGAGGACAGGGACCCTCAATTCACCCCTCCACTTT; CDR3: CASSLRTGTLNSPLHF
J: TRBJ1-4; V: TRBV28; D: TRBD1; size: NA; DNA: TGTGCAAGCAGACAGGGTGGGGAAAAACTGTTTTTT; CDR3: CASRQGGEKLFF
J: TRBJ1-5; V: TRBV2; D: NA; size: once; DNA: TGTGCCAGCAGTGAAGTTTCAGTTAGCAATCAGCCCCAGCATTTT; CDR3: CASSEVSVSNQPQHF
J: TRBJ2-5; V: TRBV11-3; D: NA; size: many; DNA: TGTGCCAGCAGCTTTAGTCTGTTTACAGAGACCCAGTACTTC; CDR3: CASSFSLFTETQYF
J: TRBJ1-6; V: TRBV5-8; D: TRBD1; size: NA; DNA: TGTGCCACTACAGGGGAGGCGCGGTTGGATTCACCCCTCCACTTT; CDR3: CATTGEARLDSPLHF
J: TRBJ1-6; V: TRBV6-5; D: TRBD1; size: few; DNA: TGTGCCAGCAGTCAGGGACAGGCTAGAAATTCACCCCTCCACTTT; CDR3: CASSQGQARNSPLHF
J: TRBJ1-1; V: TRBV5-5; D: NA; size: NA; DNA: TGTGCCAGCAGCTTGGTTGTGGGCCCCAGCCCTGAAGCTTTCTTT; CDR3: CASSLVVGPSPEAFF
J: TRBJ2-2; V: TRBV13; D: NA; size: NA; DNA: TGTGCCAGCAGCTCGGAATCGGACAGCAGGCGGAGGGAGCTGTTTTTT; CDR3: CASSSESDSRRRELFF
J: TRBJ2-2; V: TRBV7-9; D: NA; size: NA; DNA: TGTGCCAGCAGCTCCGTCCCTTTCAACACCGGGGAGCTGTTTTTT; CDR3: CASSSVPFNTGELFF
J: TRBJ1-3; V: TRBV7-2; D: NA; size: NA; DNA: TGTGCCAGCAGCCCGCGGGGCACCATATATTTT; CDR3: CASSPRGTIYF
J: TRBJ1-6; V: TRBV6-5; D: TRBD1; size: NA; DNA: TGTGCCAGCAGTTCGGCAGGGGGCCCTAGATCACCCCTCCACTTT; CDR3: CASSSAGGPRSPLHF
J: TRBJ1-2; V: TRBV12-2; D: NA; size: many; DNA: TGTGCAAGTCGCTTAAAACGCGAGAGCTATGGCTACACCTTC; CDR3: CASRLKRESYGYTF
J: TRBJ2-7; V: TRBV11-2; D: NA; size: NA; DNA: TGTGCCAGCAGCTTGCCCGGTTGGGGGGTTGAGCAGTACTTC; CDR3: CASSLPGWGVEQYF
J: TRBJ1-2; V: TRBV27; D: NA; size: few; DNA: TGTGCCAGCAGTCCAGGGAAGTTTCATGGCTACACCTTC; CDR3: CASSPGKFHGYTF
J: TRBJ1-2; V: TRBV4-3; D: TRBD1; size: few; DNA: TGCGCCAGCAGCCGCATCACAGGGGAGAACTATGGCGACACCTTC; CDR3: CASSRITGENYGDTF
J: TRBJ2-1; V: TRBV2; D: TRBD2; size: NA; DNA: TGTGCCAGCAATCGACCCTCCCCCGAGCGGGGGGCCCCGAGCTCCTACAATGAGCAGTTCTTC; CDR3: CASNRPSPERGAPSSYNEQFF
J: TRBJ2-4; V: TRBV6-4; D: TRBD2; size: few; DNA: TGTGCCAGCAGTGACTCCCTAGCGGGGGGTCAAATGCTAGCCAAAAACATTCAGTACTTC; CDR3: CASSDSLAGGQMLAKNIQYF
J: TRBJ1-2; V: TRBV9; D: NA; size: few; DNA: TGTGCCAGCAGCGTAGGAGTTCTCGGCTACACCTTC; CDR3: CASSVGVLGYTF
J: TRBJ1-5; V: TRBV19; D: NA; size: few; DNA: TGTGCCAGTAGTATGGTTGGGCCGAGCAATCAGCCCCAGCATTTT; CDR3: CASSMVGPSNQPQHF
J: TRBJ2-7; V: TRBV6-1; D: NA; size: few; DNA: TGTGCCAGCAACGACAGGTACGAGCAGTACTTC; CDR3: CASNDRYEQYF
J: TRBJ2-1; V: TRBV5-1; D: TRBD2; size: few; DNA: TGCGCCAGCAGCCGCGCCCCGGGACTAGCGGGGGGGTTAGGCCTCTCGGATGAGCAGTTCTTC; CDR3: CASSRAPGLAGGLGLSDEQFF
J: TRBJ2-3; V: TRBV6-4; D: NA; size: few; DNA: TGTGCCAGCAGCCCTTTAAGGGGGGGATTAGATACGCAGTATTTT; CDR3: CASSPLRGGLDTQYF
J: TRBJ1-2; V: TRBV4-3; D: NA; size: NA; DNA: TGCGCCAGCAGCCAAGAGCAGGGTGGCGGCTACACCTTC; CDR3: CASSQEQGGGYTF
J: TRBJ1-2; V: TRBV19; D: NA; size: few; DNA: TGTGCCAGTAGTATCAACATCCTTAGGGGTGGCTACACCTTC; CDR3: CASSINILRGGYTF
J: TRBJ2-5; V: TRBV4-3; D: TRBD2; size: few; DNA: TGCGCCAGCAGCCAAGGCGTCGGGACTAGCTTTGCGGAGACCCAGTACTTC; CDR3: CASSQGVGTSFAETQYF